What follows are 15 T cell receptor beta chains derived from one specimen sequenced in a study of B cell selection in AIRE deficiency. Repertoires were generated with immunoSEQ multiplex PCR, while TCRdb's copy carries only in-frame clones and drops some. The top ten hold roughly 0.26% of the sample, which has 25,000 to 30,000 clones, nearly 97% seen once. CD4+CD127+ cells were sorted as the conventional CD4 T cells. The sequenced sample was CD4+CD127+ conventional T cells sorted from PBMCs. These receptors were taken from a human donor in good health.

The J gene is TRBJ2-5, the V gene TRBV29-1, with a tentative D call TRBD1 (6 bases). Germline-derived CDR1 and CDR2 are SQVTM and ANQGSEA. V was shortened by 7 bases and J by 4 bases, with 19 bases between the two germline ends. This CDR3 contains 14 residues. CDR3 amino acids: CSGGTIYGRETQYF. CDR3 nucleotide sequence: TGCAGCGGTGGGACAATCTATGGCAGAGAGACCCAGTACTTC.

The CDR3 DNA follows: TGTGCCAGCACCTGGACTAACACAGATACGCAGTATTTT. It is translated as CASTWTNTDTQYF. The V and J genes are TRBV6-1 and TRBJ2-3; tentatively, D is TRBD2 (6 bases). Looked up from germline, CDR1 is MNHNS and CDR2 is SASEGT. The length of the CDR3 is 13 residues. Trimming cost V 7 bases and J 2 bases, with 10 bases left between them.

V usage is TRBV7-3 and J usage is TRBJ2-3; tentative D call: TRBD2 (6 bases). Germline CDR1 SGHTA, CDR2 FQGTGA. V shed 5 bases and J shed 3 bases, with 15 bases lying between them. The CDR3 sequence is 15 residues long. The DNA for the CDR3 is TGTGCCAGCAGCGAAAAGGGACTCAAAACAGATACGCAGTATTTT. Encoded protein: CASSEKGLKTDTQYF. The full variable domain, in which reference TRBV7-3 and TRBJ2-3 provide the parts outside the CDR3, is GAGVSQTPSNKVTEKGKYVELRCDPISGHTALYWYRQSLGQGPEFLIYFQGTGAADDSGLPNDRFFAVRPEGSVSTLKIQRTERGDSAVYLCASSEKGLKTDTQYFGPGTRLTVL.

The chain couples TRBV30 to TRBJ1-1; maybe TRBD1 (5 bases). Trimming left V 0 bases short and J 0 bases short, with 14 bases between. The CDR3 contains 16 residues. Per germline, CDR1 GTSNPN and CDR2 SVGIG (reference sequence). CDR3 nucleotides: TGTGCCTGGAGTGTACGCGGGGGTTGGATGAACACTGAAGCTTTCTTT. Residues: CAWSVRGGWMNTEAFF.

The chain links TRBV10-3 to TRBJ1-2; D is undetermined. CDR3 length: 16 residues. CDR1 ENHRY and CDR2 SYGVKD come from the germline V gene. Trimming removed 3 bases at V and 1 base at J, with 15 bases between. The CDR3 is CAISERDRSLNYGYTF. The CDR3 nucleotides read TGTGCCATCAGTGAAAGGGATCGGTCCCTTAACTATGGCTACACCTTC.

The J gene is TRBJ1-2, the V gene TRBV18, with 8 bases fitting TRBD1. CDR3 length equals 13 residues. V shed 3 bases and J 6 bases; nucleotides not matched to a gene: 3. CDR1 KGHSH and CDR2 LQKENI come from the germline V gene. The CDR3 bases are TGTGCCAGCTCACCCGACAGGGGAGATGGCTACACCTTC. It yields the protein CASSPDRGDGYTF.

The chain is built from TRBV4-1 and TRBJ2-6; a possible D gene is TRBD2 (5 bases). Per germline, CDR1 MGHRA and CDR2 YSYEKL. Trimming stripped 0 bases from V and 0 bases from J, with 12 bases between. CDR3 length equals 18 residues. CDR3 nucleotides: TGCGCCAGCAGCCAAGATGGGAGCTCTTACTCTGGGGCCAACGTCCTGACTTTC. Translated, it gives CASSQDGSSYSGANVLTF.

The chain employs TRBV12-5 and TRBJ2-5; 7 bases fit TRBD2. CDR1 LGHNT and CDR2 FRNRAP come from the germline V gene. The trim removed 6 bases at V and 5 bases at J, leaving 6 bases unmatched. The CDR3 totals 13 residues. The CDR3 DNA reads TGTGCTAGTGGCCGTATGCGGGAGGAGACCCAGTACTTC. Translated, it gives CASGRMREETQYF.

V usage is TRBV2 and J usage is TRBJ2-6, with D maybe TRBD2 (5 bases). This CDR3 region has 14 residues. CDR1 and CDR2 (germline): SNHLY, FYNNEI. V was trimmed by 7 bases and J by 2 bases, leaving 9 bases between them. CDR3 sequence (DNA): TGTGCCAGCAAGGAGGCCACTGGGGCCAACGTCCTGACTTTC. It is translated as CASKEATGANVLTF.

The chain couples TRBV9 to TRBJ2-3, with TRBD2 matching over 8 bases. Unmatched junction bases numbered 14, after V lost 4 bases and J lost 4 bases. Germline V gene lookup returns CDR1 SGDLS and CDR2 YYNGEE. CDR3 length: 17 residues. This CDR3 reads CASSTPAGEEVSDTQYF. DNA for the CDR3: TGTGCCAGCAGCACCCCAGCGGGAGAGGAGGTTTCAGATACGCAGTATTTT.

The V gene is TRBV27, the J gene TRBJ1-2; 9 nucleotides match TRBD1. The V gene's germline CDR1 is MNHEY and CDR2 SMNVEV (reference sequence). The CDR3 is made up of 15 amino acids. The V segment lost 6 bases and the J segment 4 bases; nucleotides outside the gene matches: 9. The CDR3: CASSPGTGRGYGYTF. The CDR3 coding sequence is TGTGCCAGCAGCCCCGGGACAGGGAGGGGCTATGGCTACACCTTC.

The J gene is TRBJ2-3, the V gene TRBV29-1; D is perhaps TRBD1 (6 bases). Germline lookup yields CDR1 SQVTM and CDR2 ANQGSEA. Trimming took 5 bases from V and 2 from J, leaving 17 bases between them. This CDR3 has 15 amino acids. DNA of the CDR3: TGCAGCGTTAGGGAGCCCAGGGGTGACACAGATACGCAGTATTTT. Its translation is CSVREPRGDTDTQYF.

The chain carries TRBV2 and TRBJ2-2; D is undetermined. The CDR3 sequence is 14 residues long. Looked up from germline, CDR1 is SNHLY and CDR2 is FYNNEI. Trimming took 6 bases from V and 5 from J, leaving 13 bases between them. The CDR3 loop reads CASRAPVETGELFF. CDR3 coding DNA: TGTGCCAGCAGGGCACCAGTTGAAACCGGGGAGCTGTTTTTT.

The rearrangement uses TRBV9 and TRBJ1-5, with TRBD1 matching 8 bases. The CDR3 is made up of 17 amino acids. Germline V lookup: CDR1 SGDLS, CDR2 YYNGEE. V trimming: 6 bases; J trimming: 1 base; junction bases outside the gene matches: 12. CDR3 region: CASTETFQGASNQPQHF. The CDR3 nucleotides are TGTGCCAGCACCGAGACGTTTCAGGGGGCAAGCAATCAGCCCCAGCATTTT.

CDR3 amino acids: CASGQGTSYEQYF. Written as DNA, the CDR3 is TGTGCCAGCGGACAGGGAACGTCCTACGAGCAGTACTTC. The chain has TRBV2 and TRBJ2-7; 8 bases map to TRBD1. Per the germline V gene, CDR1 is SNHLY and CDR2 is FYNNEI. The ends lost 8 bases at V and 1 base at J; junction bases unmatched: 4. The CDR3 consists of 13 residues.